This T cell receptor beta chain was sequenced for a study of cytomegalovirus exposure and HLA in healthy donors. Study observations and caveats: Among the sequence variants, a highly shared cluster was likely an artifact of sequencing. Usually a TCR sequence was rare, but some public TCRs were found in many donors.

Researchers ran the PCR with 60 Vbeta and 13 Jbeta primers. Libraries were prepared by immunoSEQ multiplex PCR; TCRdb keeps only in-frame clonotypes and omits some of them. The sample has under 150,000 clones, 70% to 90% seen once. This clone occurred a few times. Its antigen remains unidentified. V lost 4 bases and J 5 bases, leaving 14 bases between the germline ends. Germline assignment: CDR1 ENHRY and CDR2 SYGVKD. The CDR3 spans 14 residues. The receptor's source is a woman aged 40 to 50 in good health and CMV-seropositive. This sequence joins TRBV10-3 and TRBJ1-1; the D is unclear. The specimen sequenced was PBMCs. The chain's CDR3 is CAISGTGVGTEAFF. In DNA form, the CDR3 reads TGTGCCATCAGTGGGACTGGGGTTGGTACTGAAGCTTTCTTT.